These 30 T cell receptor beta chains were all obtained from the same sample, sequenced in a study of shared clonotypes between healthy human individuals. Sequencing was performed with immunoSEQ multiplex PCR; in TCRdb, only in-frame clones are kept and a portion is missing. The data hold 2.3 million or so clones, with approximately 93% observed a single time. Sequencing was done on a sample of naive CD4+ T cells from PBMCs. Indicated subset: CD45RA+ positively selected. Receptor source: a man younger than 35 in good health. Some clones in this sample may be carry-over from other donors' samples.

The chain is built from TRBV6-6 and TRBJ1-5, with D unresolved. The CDR3 is 16 amino acids. V was shortened by 7 bases and J by 0 bases, with 16 bases between the two germline ends. Germline CDR1 reads MNHNY; CDR2 reads SVGAGI (reference sequence). Here the CDR3 DNA reads TGTGCCAGCAATACTCTGGGATCTTATAGCAATCAGCCCCAGCATTTT. It is translated as CASNTLGSYSNQPQHF.

This chain uses TRBV19 with TRBJ2-2; 10 bases are a match to TRBD1. The length of the CDR3 is 17 residues. The V gene end was trimmed by 2 bases and the J gene end by 5 bases; junction bases not matched to a gene: 8. Germline V gene data show CDR1 as LNHDA and CDR2 as SQIVND (reference sequence). This chain's CDR3 is CASSISSGQGLTGELFF. In nucleotides, the CDR3 is TGTGCCAGTAGTATATCATCGGGACAGGGGCTTACCGGGGAGCTGTTTTTT. Combining the CDR3 with reference TRBV19 and TRBJ2-2 gives the whole variable domain DGGITQSPKYLFRKEGQNVTLSCEQNLNHDAMYWYRQDPGQGLRLIYYSQIVNDFQKGDIAEGYSVSREKKESFPLTVTSAQKNPTAFYLCASSISSGQGLTGELFFGEGSRLTVL.

The chain has TRBV7-2 and TRBJ1-1, with D maybe TRBD1 (5 bases). This CDR3 has 14 residues. Germline CDR1 and CDR2: SGHTA and FQGNSA. The V gene lost 4 bases and the J gene lost 1 base, with 10 bases spanning the gap. For the CDR3, the DNA is TGTGCCAGCAGCTGGGGGGTACAGAACACTGAAGCTTTCTTT. Residues: CASSWGVQNTEAFF.

J is TRBJ2-6 and V is TRBV2, with D maybe TRBD2 (6 bases). The CDR3 runs to 15 residues. Germline CDR1 and CDR2: SNHLY and FYNNEI. V shed 1 base and J shed 2 bases, with 6 bases lying between them. Here the CDR3 reads CASSEERAGANVLTF. Written as DNA, the CDR3 is TGTGCCAGCAGTGAAGAGCGGGCTGGGGCCAACGTCCTGACTTTC.

The V call is TRBV28, the J call TRBJ2-1; 7 bases line up with TRBD2. This CDR3 contains 16 residues. J was trimmed by 5 bases and V by 3 bases; bases with no gene match: 10. CDR1 MDHEN and CDR2 SYDVKM come from the germline V gene. DNA for the CDR3: TGTGCCAGCAGTTTCGTGTCGGGAGGAGGGAACAATGAGCAGTTCTTC. It is translated as CASSFVSGGGNNEQFF.

For this clone: The sample holds other DNA sequences that translate to the same CDR3. This chain connects TRBV28 to TRBJ1-2; TRBD1 aligns across 7 bases. The ends lost 2 bases at V and 2 bases at J; junction bases unmatched: 5. CDR3 length equals 15 residues. Germline values: CDR1 MDHEN, CDR2 SYDVKM. CDR3 nucleotides: TGTGCCAGCAGTTTAACCAGGGGGGGAAACTATGGCTACACCTTC. This gives the protein CASSLTRGGNYGYTF.

The chain joins TRBV14 to TRBJ2-1, with 9 bases lining up with TRBD2. This CDR3 spans 16 amino acids. J gave up 4 bases and V 1 base, and 5 bases lay outside the gene matches. Germline V gives CDR1 SGHDN, CDR2 FVKESK. CDR3: CASSQVLAGWYNEQFF. The CDR3 DNA reads TGTGCCAGCAGCCAAGTTCTAGCGGGATGGTACAATGAGCAGTTCTTC.

The chain combines TRBV5-4 with TRBJ2-1, with TRBD2 matching 12 bases. J was trimmed by 8 bases and V by 4 bases; bases with no gene match: 7. CDR3 length equals 15 residues. Germline V gene data show CDR1 as SGHNT and CDR2 as YYREEE (reference sequence). CDR3 region: CASSDGTSGRDEQFF. The CDR3 nucleotides read TGTGCCAGCAGCGACGGGACTAGCGGGCGCGATGAGCAGTTCTTC.

The chain carries TRBV2 and TRBJ2-3; D is unresolved. CDR1 and CDR2 (germline): SNHLY, FYNNEI. Trimming pared 7 bases from V and 0 bases from J, leaving 11 bases between. The CDR3 runs to 14 residues. The CDR3 DNA follows: TGTGCCAGCACCCCGACTTCTAGCACAGATACGCAGTATTTT. Translating gives CASTPTSSTDTQYF.

The rearrangement links TRBV5-6 to TRBJ1-4; D may be TRBD1 (6 bases). From germline, CDR1 is SGHDT and CDR2 YYEEEE. The V gene lost 0 bases and the J gene lost 11 bases, with 17 bases spanning the gap. This CDR3 is 15 amino acids long. The CDR3 spells CASSLGTNGGRKLFF. For the CDR3, the DNA is TGTGCCAGCAGCTTGGGCACAAACGGGGGCCGGAAACTGTTTTTT.

The chain has TRBV6-5 and TRBJ1-2, with D perhaps matching TRBD1 (6 bases). Trimming stripped 0 bases from V and 2 bases from J, with 10 bases between. This CDR3 has 15 amino acids. Germline CDR1 reads MNHEY; CDR2 reads SVGAGI. Written as DNA, the CDR3 is TGTGCCAGCAGTTACTCAGCGACAGGAAACTATGGCTACACCTTC. Amino acid sequence: CASSYSATGNYGYTF.

This chain links TRBV28 with TRBJ2-1; no reliable D call. The CDR3 spans 17 residues. Germline CDR1 MDHEN, CDR2 SYDVKM. The CDR3 loop reads CAIGATLRPGIYNEQFF. DNA for the CDR3: TGTGCTATCGGAGCGACCCTCCGCCCCGGCATCTACAATGAGCAGTTCTTC.

Worth noting for this clone: The sample holds other DNA sequences that translate to the same CDR3. The CDR3 DNA is TGTGCCACCAGCAGAGATCGGGGGTACGAGCAGTACTTC. Translated: CATSRDRGYEQYF. This chain links TRBV15 with TRBJ2-7; D might be TRBD2 (6 bases). V was pared by 0 bases and J by 4 bases, with 7 bases between. The CDR3 totals 13 residues. Per germline, CDR1 LNHNV and CDR2 YYDKDF (reference sequence).

The CDR3 loop is CASSPEGGDQPQHF. As DNA, the CDR3 is TGCGCCAGCAGCCCTGAAGGGGGGGATCAGCCCCAGCATTTT. The chain uses TRBV5-1 and TRBJ1-5, with D perhaps matching TRBD1 (6 bases). The V gene's germline CDR1 is SGHRS and CDR2 YFSETQ. Trimming pared 4 bases from V and 5 bases from J, leaving 13 bases between. The CDR3 sequence is 14 residues long.

The CDR3 protein is CASSRSPVIGEQFF. The CDR3 nucleotides read TGTGCCAGCAGCCGATCCCCTGTCATAGGGGAGCAGTTCTTC. The rearrangement links TRBV2 to TRBJ2-1, with no clear D. CDR1 SNHLY and CDR2 FYNNEI come from the germline V gene. V shed 6 bases and J shed 10 bases, with 19 bases lying between them. The length of the CDR3 is 14 residues.

Regarding this clone: Other nucleotide sequences in the sample specify the same CDR3. This rearrangement joins TRBV9 to TRBJ2-3, with TRBD2 matching over 7 bases. The V and J ends lost 0 bases and 4 bases, in that order; junction bases with no gene match: 5. CDR3 length: 15 amino acids. CDR1 is SGDLS and CDR2 is YYNGEE in the germline V gene. CDR3 residues: CASSVAAGAPDTQYF. The CDR3 bases are TGTGCCAGCAGCGTAGCGGCGGGAGCCCCAGATACGCAGTATTTT.

The chain is built from TRBV28 and TRBJ2-5; 7 bases line up with TRBD2. V dropped 6 bases and J dropped 4; count of bases not matched to a gene: 23. Germline V gene lookup returns CDR1 MDHEN and CDR2 SYDVKM. The CDR3 spans 19 residues. The DNA of the CDR3 is TGTGCCAGCAGCCCCCGGGAGGTACTTTTGGGCAGGGAGCGAGAGACCCAGTACTTC. Residues: CASSPREVLLGRERETQYF. Drawing the rest from reference TRBV28 and TRBJ2-5, the complete variable domain is DVKVTQSSRYLVKRTGEKVFLECVQDMDHENMFWYRQDPGLGLRLIYFSYDVKMKEKGDIPEGYSVSREKKERFSLILESASTNQTSMYLCASSPREVLLGRERETQYFGPGTRLLVL.

The V and J genes are TRBV28 and TRBJ2-2; weak D call: TRBD2 (5 bases). The V gene lost 5 bases and the J gene lost 0 bases, with 13 bases spanning the gap. The length of the CDR3 is 16 residues. Germline assignment: CDR1 MDHEN and CDR2 SYDVKM. The CDR3 spells CASSPTRPANTGELFF. The CDR3 nucleotides read TGTGCCAGCAGTCCAACTAGACCGGCGAACACCGGGGAGCTGTTTTTT.

J is TRBJ2-5 and V is TRBV28, with D possibly called TRBD1 or TRBD2 (5 bases each). The CDR3 consists of 14 residues. Germline lookup yields CDR1 MDHEN and CDR2 SYDVKM. Trimming shortened V by 6 bases and J by 5 bases, and 16 bases separated the two germline ends. CDR3 bases: TGTGCCAGCAGACCGGGCCTCCGGGGCGAGACCCAGTACTTC. Residues: CASRPGLRGETQYF.

This chain connects TRBV5-1 to TRBJ2-7; 13 nucleotides match TRBD2. The V and J ends lost 2 bases and 3 bases, in that order; junction bases with no gene match: 5. The CDR3 spans 16 residues. Germline V CDR1 and CDR2: SGHRS, YFSETQ. CDR3 nucleotide sequence: TGCGCCAGCAGCTTTAACAGACTAGCGGGAGGCTACGAGCAGTACTTC. It codes for CASSFNRLAGGYEQYF.

The J gene is TRBJ1-3, the V gene TRBV4-1; D not resolved. The CDR3 totals 15 residues. Trimming stripped 0 bases from V and 8 bases from J, with 14 bases between. Germline CDR1 and CDR2: MGHRA and YSYEKL. The CDR3 protein is CASSQDDGRPDTIYF. Written as DNA, the CDR3 is TGCGCCAGCAGCCAAGACGACGGGAGGCCAGACACCATATATTTT.

The rearrangement uses TRBV6-1 and TRBJ2-5, with D uncertain. The CDR3 extends over 14 amino acids. The germline V and J ends were trimmed by 8 bases and 4 bases, with 17 bases remaining between them. Germline CDR1 reads MNHNS; CDR2 reads SASEGT. This CDR3 is CASGDGSAGETQYF. The DNA for the CDR3 is TGTGCCAGCGGCGACGGCTCTGCCGGAGAGACCCAGTACTTC.

In the case of this clone: This same CDR3 is encoded by further DNA sequences in the sample. The chain uses TRBV9 and TRBJ1-1; 8 bases fit TRBD1. The V and J ends lost 0 bases and 4 bases, in that order; junction bases with no gene match: 2. The CDR3 length is 14 residues. Per germline, CDR1 SGDLS and CDR2 YYNGEE. CDR3 region: CASSVVDRGTEAFF. In DNA, the CDR3 is TGTGCCAGCAGCGTAGTTGACAGGGGCACTGAAGCTTTCTTT.

The chain has TRBV10-1 and TRBJ2-5; 11 bases are a match to TRBD2. CDR3 length: 18 residues. Germline V gives CDR1 WNHNN, CDR2 SYGVQD (reference sequence). The V segment lost 6 bases and the J segment 0 bases; nucleotides outside the gene matches: 12. The DNA of the CDR3 is TGCGCCAGCAGACAAGGGACTAGCGGAAGAAAGTACCAAGAGACCCAGTACTTC. This encodes CASRQGTSGRKYQETQYF.

This sequence joins TRBV28 and TRBJ2-7; no clear D. The CDR3 is made up of 12 amino acids. The germline CDR1 and CDR2 sequences are MDHEN and SYDVKM. The V and J ends lost 4 bases and 3 bases respectively, with 7 bases between them. The CDR3 loop is CASSSPRYEQYF. The DNA of the CDR3 is TGTGCCAGCAGTTCCCCACGCTACGAGCAGTACTTC.

The chain employs TRBV28 and TRBJ2-7; D is possibly TRBD1 or TRBD2 (5 bases each). The CDR3 is made up of 13 amino acids. V shed 8 bases and J shed 3 bases, with 14 bases lying between them. CDR1 is MDHEN, CDR2 SYDVKM, per germline. The chain's CDR3 is CASLAGSNYEQYF. As DNA, the CDR3 is TGTGCCAGCCTAGCAGGGTCCAACTACGAGCAGTACTTC.

V usage is TRBV5-4 and J usage is TRBJ2-7; perhaps TRBD2 as D (5 bases). This CDR3 spans 14 amino acids. Trimming stripped 1 base from V and 5 bases from J, with 13 bases between. Germline values: CDR1 SGHNT, CDR2 YYREEE (reference sequence). CDR3 amino acids: CASSLRYRRDEQYF. DNA of the CDR3: TGTGCCAGCAGCTTGCGGTATCGGCGGGACGAGCAGTACTTC.

The rearrangement links TRBV21-1 to TRBJ1-4; TRBD1, the table's D call, was not compared with the DNA. TRBV21-1 is a pseudogene. The CDR3 covers 18 residues. The CDR3 DNA follows: TGTGCCAGCAGCAAAGGTTTTTTTTGGACAGGGGTTAATGAAAAACTGTTTTTT. Protein product: CASSKGFFWTGVNEKLFF.

The chain carries TRBV9 and TRBJ2-1; D may be TRBD2 (6 bases). Germline V gene sequence: CDR1 SGDLS, CDR2 YYNGEE. CDR3 size: 15 residues. Trimming stripped 5 bases from V and 3 bases from J, with 15 bases between. The CDR3 spells CASSETGVVYNEQFF. CDR3 DNA: TGTGCCAGCAGTGAGACGGGAGTTGTCTACAATGAGCAGTTCTTC.

V is TRBV2 and J is TRBJ1-2; D gene ambiguous. Trimming removed 8 bases from V and 1 base from J, with 11 bases in between. The CDR3 has 13 residues. In germline, CDR1 is SNHLY, CDR2 FYNNEI. The CDR3 DNA is TGTGCCAGCTGCTACGACATTAACTATGGCTACACCTTC. Protein: CASCYDINYGYTF. Variable domain in full (rest from reference TRBV2 and TRBJ1-2): EPEVTQTPSHQVTQMGQEVILRCVPISNHLYFYWYRQILGQKVEFLVSFYNNEISEKSEIFDDQFSVERPDGSNFTLKIRSTKLEDSAMYFCASCYDINYGYTFGSGTRLTVV.